In this sample, the clone carrying this T cell receptor (beta chain) turned up a few times. The antigen remains unidentified. TCR cDNA was made by 5'RACE template switching, adding a universal primer site and UMIs. TCRdb reprocessed the 5' RACE reads via MiXCR and lists one record per CDR3 protein. The sample carries hundreds of thousands of distinct CDR3 sequences, around 3.9% recorded once. Germline CDR1 LNHNV, CDR2 YYDKDF (reference sequence). V was clipped by 3 bases and J by 5 bases; unmatched bases: 8. This CDR3 region has 15 residues. The data are from a study of T cells after yellow fever vaccination. The study, taken as a whole, reports: Of the clonotypes, a small share occurred in both CD4 and CD8 compartments. A weaker secondary response peaked on day 5, the primary on day 15. Abundant bulk-derived clonotypes could contaminate FACS-sorted repertoires.

The clonotype was recovered from a man younger than 30 who received the YFV17D yellow fever vaccine. The sample consisted of PBMCs, taken on the day of the yellow fever booster vaccination. The chain couples TRBV15 to TRBJ1-2; TRBD1 agrees at 8 bases. The CDR3: CATSRDREAGYGYTF. The CDR3 DNA is TGTGCCACCAGCAGGGACAGGGAGGCGGGTTATGGCTACACCTTC.